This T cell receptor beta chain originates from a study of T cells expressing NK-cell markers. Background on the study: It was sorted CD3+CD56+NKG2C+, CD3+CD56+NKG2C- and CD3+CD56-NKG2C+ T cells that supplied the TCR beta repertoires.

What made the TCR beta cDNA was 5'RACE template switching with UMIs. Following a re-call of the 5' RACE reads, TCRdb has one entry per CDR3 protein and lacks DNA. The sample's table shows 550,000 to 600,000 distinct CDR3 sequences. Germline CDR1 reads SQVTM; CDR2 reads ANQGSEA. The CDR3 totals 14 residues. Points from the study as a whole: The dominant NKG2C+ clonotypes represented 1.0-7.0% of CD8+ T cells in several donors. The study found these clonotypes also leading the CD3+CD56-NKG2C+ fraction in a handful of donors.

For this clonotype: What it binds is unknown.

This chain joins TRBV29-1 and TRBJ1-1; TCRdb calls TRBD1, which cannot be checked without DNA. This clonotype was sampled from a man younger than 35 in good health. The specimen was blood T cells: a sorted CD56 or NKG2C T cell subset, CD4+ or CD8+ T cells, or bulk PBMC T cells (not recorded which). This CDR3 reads CSVVARQANTEAFF.